Below, 26 T cell receptor beta chains from the same sample are listed, as sequenced in a study of blood T cell repertoires in COVID-19. Profiled with immunoSEQ multiplex PCR; TCRdb holds only in-frame clones, not every one. The data show some 350,000 clones, more than 70% seen once. Sequencing used peripheral blood. These receptors came from a man aged 30 to 39 with active or convalescent COVID-19.

The rearrangement joins TRBV28 to TRBJ2-3; 9 bases are shared with TRBD2. The germline CDR1 and CDR2 sequences are MDHEN and SYDVKM. The CDR3 is 16 residues long. With 2 bases clipped from V and 4 bases from J, the junction kept 7 bases outside the gene matches. DNA of the CDR3: TGTGCCAGCAGTTTAAGCACAGCGGGAGGCCCAGATACGCAGTATTTT. This translates into CASSLSTAGGPDTQYF.

V usage is TRBV3-1 (or the pseudogene TRBV3-2) and J usage is TRBJ2-5; 7 nucleotides line up with TRBD1. Trimming cost V 1 base and J 5 bases; bases outside gene matches: 7. The CDR3 totals 15 residues. Per germline, CDR1 LGHDT and CDR2 YNNKEL (reference sequence). The CDR3 spells CASSQVTGAGETQYF. CDR3 in DNA: TGTGCCAGCAGCCAAGTAACAGGGGCTGGTGAGACCCAGTACTTC.

This clone was detected a few times. The chain joins TRBV5-4 to TRBJ2-5, with TRBD2 identical over 12 bases. After removal of 4 bases from V and 2 bases from J, the junction contained 3 bases not matched to a gene. This CDR3 has 15 amino acids. The germline V gene has CDR1 SGHNT and CDR2 YYREEE (reference sequence). The CDR3 protein is CASSGLAGPQETQYF. CDR3 DNA sequence: TGTGCCAGCAGCGGACTAGCGGGGCCTCAAGAGACCCAGTACTTC.

The gene calls are TRBV13 and TRBJ1-1; TRBD1 might be the D (5 bases). V dropped 1 base and J dropped 1 base, with 7 bases sitting between them. The CDR3 contains 14 residues. Germline CDR1 and CDR2: PRHDT and FYEKMQ (reference sequence). The CDR3 spells CASSLVGGNTEAFF. The CDR3 DNA reads as TGTGCCAGCAGCTTAGTGGGGGGGAACACTGAAGCTTTCTTT.

The rearrangement links TRBV25-1 to TRBJ1-1, with D maybe TRBD1 (5 bases). V was pared by 5 bases and J by 0 bases, with 13 bases between. The CDR3 is made up of 15 amino acids. Germline V gives CDR1 MGHDK, CDR2 SYGVNS. The CDR3 coding sequence is TGTGCCAGCAGTCCAGGGTGGGGATTGAACACTGAAGCTTTCTTT. It codes for CASSPGWGLNTEAFF.

This clone was counted between two and nine times. The genes are TRBV5-4 and TRBJ2-1, with 7 bases aligning to TRBD2. Germline values: CDR1 SGHNT, CDR2 YYREEE (reference sequence). The CDR3 extends over 15 amino acids. V gave up 6 bases and J gave up 3 bases; unmatched junction bases: 9. CDR3 nucleotides: TGTGCCAGCACCCCCCGGGGGGAACTCTACAATGAGCAGTTCTTC. The encoded protein is CASTPRGELYNEQFF.

V and J are TRBV3-1 (or the pseudogene TRBV3-2) and TRBJ2-3; TRBD2 agrees at 8 bases. CDR3 length: 15 residues. The germline gives CDR1 LGHDT, CDR2 YNNKEL (reference sequence). V was clipped by 0 bases and J by 5 bases; unmatched bases: 4. The CDR3 coding sequence is TGTGCCAGCAGCCAAGATCCAGCGGGGGTAGATACGCAGTATTTT. Translating gives CASSQDPAGVDTQYF.

This clone was seen just once. The V call is TRBV11-2, the J call TRBJ1-1, with 10 bases lining up with TRBD1. Germline CDR1 and CDR2: SGHAT and FQNNGV. Trimming removed 5 bases from V and 1 base from J; junction bases left unmatched: 4. The CDR3 is made up of 15 amino acids. The CDR3 region has the DNA TGTGCCAGCAGCCCCGGGACAGGGGAGAACACTGAAGCTTTCTTT. Its translation is CASSPGTGENTEAFF.

The rearrangement uses TRBV6-5 and TRBJ1-6, with D maybe TRBD1 (5 bases). V lost 4 bases to trimming and J lost 9 bases, with 13 bases between them. This CDR3 has 14 residues. Germline V gives CDR1 MNHEY, CDR2 SVGAGI. The CDR3 sequence: CASSLGTWGSPLHF. CDR3 nucleotides: TGTGCCAGCAGTTTAGGGACTTGGGGTTCACCCCTCCACTTT.

CDR3 sequence: CASSLRTGGTEAFF. The DNA of the CDR3 is TGCGCCAGCAGTTTGCGGACAGGGGGGACTGAAGCTTTCTTT. The rearrangement links TRBV5-1 to TRBJ1-1; 10 nucleotides line up with TRBD1. CDR3 length: 14 residues. With 5 bases clipped from V and 5 bases from J, the junction kept 6 bases outside the gene matches. Germline CDR1 reads SGHRS; CDR2 reads YFSETQ.

The chain couples TRBV18 to TRBJ1-5, with D uncertain. The CDR3 loop spans 16 amino acids. V dropped 2 bases and J dropped 0 bases, with 11 bases sitting between them. Germline V gene data show CDR1 as KGHSH and CDR2 as LQKENI. The CDR3 spells CASSPLVAISNQPQHF. The CDR3 region has the DNA TGTGCCAGCTCACCATTAGTCGCCATTAGCAATCAGCCCCAGCATTTT.

This chain links TRBV5-4 with TRBJ1-2; D is perhaps TRBD1 (5 bases). This CDR3 is 15 amino acids long. The V gene's germline CDR1 is SGHNT and CDR2 YYREEE (reference sequence). V gave up 6 bases and J gave up 0 bases, with 15 bases separating them. The CDR3 region is CASTQKYRTNYGYTF. In DNA, the CDR3 is TGTGCCAGCACCCAGAAGTACAGGACTAACTATGGCTACACCTTC.

The rearrangement joins TRBV7-2 to TRBJ1-1; the D gene is possibly TRBD1 (6 bases). The CDR3 is made up of 14 amino acids. Germline V lookup: CDR1 SGHTA, CDR2 FQGNSA. V lost 5 bases and J 1 base, leaving 11 bases between the germline ends. DNA of the CDR3: TGTGCCAGCAGCGTACAGGGACGGAACACTGAAGCTTTCTTT. Translated, it gives CASSVQGRNTEAFF.

The rearrangement joins TRBV30 to TRBJ2-7; D call uncertain. This CDR3 comprises 13 residues. With 5 bases removed from V and 5 bases from J, the gap between germline ends came to 16 bases. The germline V gene has CDR1 GTSNPN and CDR2 SVGIG (reference sequence). Here the CDR3 reads CAWGRDTMNEQYF. CDR3 DNA: TGTGCCTGGGGTAGAGACACCATGAACGAGCAGTACTTC.

There are a few counts of this clone. The gene calls are TRBV5-6 and TRBJ1-1; the match to TRBD1 covers 7 bases. V dropped 1 base and J dropped 5; count of bases not matched to a gene: 11. Germline assignment: CDR1 SGHDT and CDR2 YYEEEE. There are 16 residues in the CDR3. DNA of the CDR3: TGTGCCAGCAGCTTGCTAAGGGGGCGTATGTTGACTGAAGCTTTCTTT. Translating gives CASSLLRGRMLTEAFF.

The gene calls are TRBV19 and TRBJ1-3; no reliable D call. Germline V gene sequence: CDR1 LNHDA, CDR2 SQIVND (reference sequence). V gave up 6 bases and J gave up 0 bases, with 12 bases separating them. This CDR3 region has 15 residues. CDR3 loop: CASSTAAVSGNTIYF. The DNA of the CDR3 is TGTGCCAGTAGCACAGCGGCCGTCTCTGGAAACACCATATATTTT.

This chain uses TRBV18 with TRBJ2-7; D may be TRBD1 (6 bases). The CDR3 loop spans 16 amino acids. Trimming shortened V by 5 bases and J by 2 bases, and 19 bases separated the two germline ends. Germline loops: CDR1 KGHSH, CDR2 LQKENI. In DNA form, the CDR3 reads TGTGCCAGCTCAGCGACAGGCCAATTAGACACCTACGAGCAGTACTTC. Translating gives CASSATGQLDTYEQYF.

This chain links TRBV12-3 or TRBV12-4 with TRBJ1-2; unclear D gene. The CDR3 is made up of 13 amino acids. The V end lost 3 bases, the J end lost 2 bases, and 7 bases lay between the germline ends. Here the CDR3 reads CASSLFLNYGYTF. The DNA of the CDR3 is TGTGCCAGCAGTTTGTTCCTCAACTATGGCTACACCTTC.

This chain joins TRBV11-3 and TRBJ1-4; D unclear. Germline CDR1 is SGHNT and CDR2 is YENEEA. V was pared by 5 bases and J by 3 bases, with 16 bases between. This CDR3 contains 16 residues. The CDR3 coding sequence is TGTGCCAGCAGCGCACGCGGCACGGTGGCTAATGAAAAACTGTTTTTT. Protein product: CASSARGTVANEKLFF.

The J gene is TRBJ2-5, the V gene TRBV3-1 (or the pseudogene TRBV3-2), with TRBD1 matching 8 bases. The V gene end was trimmed by 4 bases and the J gene end by 3 bases; junction bases not matched to a gene: 4. In germline, CDR1 is LGHDT, CDR2 YNNKEL (reference sequence). This CDR3 has 14 residues. The CDR3 is CASSPGQGKETQYF. Here the CDR3 DNA reads TGTGCCAGCAGCCCTGGACAGGGAAAAGAGACCCAGTACTTC.

The chain combines TRBV7-8 with TRBJ1-4; no firm D call. Germline CDR1 and CDR2: SGHVS and FQNEAQ. This CDR3 contains 12 residues. The V end lost 4 bases, the J end lost 12 bases, and 12 bases lay between the germline ends. CDR3: CASSYPGTQLFF. In nucleotides, the CDR3 is TGTGCCAGCAGCTACCCTGGCACCCAACTGTTTTTT. The complete variable domain, with remaining parts taken from reference TRBV7-8 and TRBJ1-4, reads GAGVSQSPRYKVAKRGQDVALRCDPISGHVSLFWYQQALGQGPEFLTYFQNEAQLDKSGLPSDRFFAERPEGSVSTLKIQRTQQEDSAVYLCASSYPGTQLFFGSGTQLSVL.

The V and J genes are TRBV24-1 and TRBJ2-5; TRBD1 matches at 7 bases. Unmatched junction bases numbered 0, after V lost 2 bases and J lost 4 bases. This CDR3 comprises 13 residues. In germline, CDR1 is KGHDR, CDR2 SFDVKD. CDR3 nucleotide sequence: TGTGCCACCAGTGATTCAGGGGGAGAGACCCAGTACTTC. Its protein is CATSDSGGETQYF.

The gene calls are TRBV6-2 or TRBV6-3 and TRBJ2-1; no definite D call. Germline CDR1 MNHEY, CDR2 SVGEGT. V dropped 6 bases and J dropped 14 bases, with 17 bases sitting between them. CDR3 length: 12 residues. DNA for the CDR3: TGTGCCAGCAGCCTGGGCCCCGCGCCGGAGTTCTTC. As protein: CASSLGPAPEFF.

The chain uses TRBV11-3 and TRBJ1-2; D gene unclear. The CDR3 is made up of 14 amino acids. V lost 1 base and J 6 bases, leaving 12 bases between the germline ends. Per the germline V gene, CDR1 is SGHNT and CDR2 is YENEEA. CDR3 nucleotides: TGTGCCAGCAGCTTAGCTCCAGGCCTCAATGGCTACACCTTC. This translates into CASSLAPGLNGYTF.

The chain uses TRBV24-1 and TRBJ2-5, with a weak D call TRBD1 (5 bases). Germline V gene sequence: CDR1 KGHDR, CDR2 SFDVKD. CDR3 length: 15 amino acids. Trimming took 3 bases from V and 4 from J, leaving 14 bases between them. CDR3 sequence reads: CATSDQDHGAETQYF. The DNA for the CDR3 is TGTGCCACCAGTGATCAGGACCATGGGGCAGAGACCCAGTACTTC.

The J gene is TRBJ2-3, the V gene TRBV29-1; TRBD2 is a possible D gene (5 bases). Germline lookup yields CDR1 SQVTM and CDR2 ANQGSEA. The V gene lost 3 bases and the J gene lost 8 bases, with 15 bases spanning the gap. This CDR3 has 13 amino acids. CDR3 protein: CSVDPGSSVTQYF. The CDR3, as DNA: TGCAGCGTTGATCCGGGATCAAGCGTTACGCAGTATTTT.